This TCR beta chain was recovered during a study of siplizumab effects on memory and regulatory T cells. The V end lost 1 base, the J end lost 0 bases, and 16 bases lay between the germline ends. The CDR3 is 18 amino acids. Profiled with immunoSEQ multiplex PCR; TCRdb holds only in-frame clones, not every one. This repertoire shows around 97,000 clones, 85% to 95% found once; its top ten account for 1.3%. Sequenced input: non-Treg CD4+ T cells sorted from blood. This chain connects TRBV23-1 to TRBJ1-5; TRBD1 is a possible D gene (5 bases). TRBV23-1 carries the ORF label, with uncertain function. The TCR was taken from a human donor in good health. CDR3 region: CASSQWGGIVCSNQPQHF. CDR3 nucleotides: TGCGCCAGCAGTCAATGGGGGGGGATCGTTTGTAGCAATCAGCCCCAGCATTTT.